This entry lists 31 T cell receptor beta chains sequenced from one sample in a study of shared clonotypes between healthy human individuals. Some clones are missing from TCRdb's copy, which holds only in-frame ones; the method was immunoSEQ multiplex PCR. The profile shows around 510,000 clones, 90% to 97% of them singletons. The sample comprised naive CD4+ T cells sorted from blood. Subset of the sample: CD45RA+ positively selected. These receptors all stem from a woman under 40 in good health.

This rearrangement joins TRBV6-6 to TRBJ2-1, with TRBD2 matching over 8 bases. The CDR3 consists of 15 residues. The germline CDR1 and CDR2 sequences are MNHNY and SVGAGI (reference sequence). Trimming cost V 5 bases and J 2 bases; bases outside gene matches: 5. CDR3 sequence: CASSRAGDAYNEQFF. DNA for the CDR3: TGTGCCAGCAGTCGAGCGGGAGACGCCTACAATGAGCAGTTCTTC.

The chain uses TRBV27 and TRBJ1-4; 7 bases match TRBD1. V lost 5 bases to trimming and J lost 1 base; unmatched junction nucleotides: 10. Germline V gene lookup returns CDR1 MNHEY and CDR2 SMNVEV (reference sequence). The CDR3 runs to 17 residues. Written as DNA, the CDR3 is TGTGCCAGCAGTGAGAGACCCTACAGGGGAACTAATGAAAAACTGTTTTTT. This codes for CASSERPYRGTNEKLFF.

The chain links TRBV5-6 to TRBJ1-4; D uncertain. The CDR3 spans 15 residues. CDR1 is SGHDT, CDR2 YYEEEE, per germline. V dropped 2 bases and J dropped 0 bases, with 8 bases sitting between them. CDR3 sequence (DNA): TGTGCCAGCAGCTTTCGGGTCACAACTAATGAAAAACTGTTTTTT. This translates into CASSFRVTTNEKLFF.

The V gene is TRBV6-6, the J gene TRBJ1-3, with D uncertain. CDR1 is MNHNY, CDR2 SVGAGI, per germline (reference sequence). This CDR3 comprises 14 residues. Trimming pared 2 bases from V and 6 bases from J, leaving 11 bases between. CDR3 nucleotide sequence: TGTGCCAGCAGTTACGAATTCGGGTTAAACACCATATATTTT. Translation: CASSYEFGLNTIYF.

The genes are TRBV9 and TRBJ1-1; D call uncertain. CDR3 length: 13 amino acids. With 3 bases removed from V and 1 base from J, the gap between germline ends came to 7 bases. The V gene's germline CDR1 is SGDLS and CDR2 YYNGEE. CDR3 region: CASSAVGNTEAFF. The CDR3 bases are TGTGCCAGCAGCGCCGTAGGGAACACTGAAGCTTTCTTT.

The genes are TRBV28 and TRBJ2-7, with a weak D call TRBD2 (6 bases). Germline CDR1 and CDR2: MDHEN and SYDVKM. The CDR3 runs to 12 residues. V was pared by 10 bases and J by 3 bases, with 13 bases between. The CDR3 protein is CATRDSYYEQYF. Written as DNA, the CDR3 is TGTGCCACGAGGGACTCTTACTACGAGCAGTACTTC.

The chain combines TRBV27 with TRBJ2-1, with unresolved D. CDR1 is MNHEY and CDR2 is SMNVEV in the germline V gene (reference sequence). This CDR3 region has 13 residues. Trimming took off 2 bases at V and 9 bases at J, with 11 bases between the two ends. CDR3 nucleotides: TGTGCCAGCAGTTTAGTCTTTTGGGGTGAGCAGTTCTTC. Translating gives CASSLVFWGEQFF.

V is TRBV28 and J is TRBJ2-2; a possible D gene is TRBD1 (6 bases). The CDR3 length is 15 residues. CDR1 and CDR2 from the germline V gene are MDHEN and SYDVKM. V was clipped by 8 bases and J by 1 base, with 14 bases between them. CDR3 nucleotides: TGTGCCAGCCGCTCCGGGACATTGAACACCGGGGAGCTGTTTTTT. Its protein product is CASRSGTLNTGELFF.

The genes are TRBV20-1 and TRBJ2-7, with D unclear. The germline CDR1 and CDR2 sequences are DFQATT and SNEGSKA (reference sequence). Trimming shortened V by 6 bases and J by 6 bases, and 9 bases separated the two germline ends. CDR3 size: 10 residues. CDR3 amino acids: CSAKSGEQYF. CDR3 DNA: TGCAGTGCCAAGTCTGGCGAGCAGTACTTC.

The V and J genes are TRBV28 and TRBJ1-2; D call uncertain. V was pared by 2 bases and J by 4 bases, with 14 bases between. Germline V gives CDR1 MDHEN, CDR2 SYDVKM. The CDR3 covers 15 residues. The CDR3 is CASSLERGLRYGYTF. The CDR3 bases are TGTGCCAGCAGTTTAGAGCGAGGGCTTCGCTATGGCTACACCTTC.

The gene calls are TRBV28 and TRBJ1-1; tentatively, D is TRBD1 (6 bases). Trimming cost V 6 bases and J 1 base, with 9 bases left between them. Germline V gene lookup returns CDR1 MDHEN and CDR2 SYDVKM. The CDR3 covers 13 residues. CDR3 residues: CASRWTENTEAFF. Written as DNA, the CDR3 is TGTGCCAGCAGATGGACAGAGAACACTGAAGCTTTCTTT. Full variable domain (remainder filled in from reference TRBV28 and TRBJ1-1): DVKVTQSSRYLVKRTGEKVFLECVQDMDHENMFWYRQDPGLGLRLIYFSYDVKMKEKGDIPEGYSVSREKKERFSLILESASTNQTSMYLCASRWTENTEAFFGQGTRLTVV.

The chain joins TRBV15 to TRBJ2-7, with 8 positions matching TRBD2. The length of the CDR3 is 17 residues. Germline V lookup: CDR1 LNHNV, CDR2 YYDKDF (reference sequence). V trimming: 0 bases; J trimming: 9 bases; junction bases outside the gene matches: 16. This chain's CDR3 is CATSRDSWTSYSHGQYF. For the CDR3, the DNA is TGTGCCACCAGCAGAGATAGTTGGACTAGCTATTCCCACGGGCAGTACTTC.

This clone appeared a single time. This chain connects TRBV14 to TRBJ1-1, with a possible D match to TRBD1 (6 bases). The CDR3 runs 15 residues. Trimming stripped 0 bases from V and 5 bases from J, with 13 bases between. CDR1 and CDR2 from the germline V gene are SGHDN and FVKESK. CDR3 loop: CASSQETGIMTEAFF. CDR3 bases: TGTGCCAGCAGCCAAGAAACAGGGATTATGACTGAAGCTTTCTTT.

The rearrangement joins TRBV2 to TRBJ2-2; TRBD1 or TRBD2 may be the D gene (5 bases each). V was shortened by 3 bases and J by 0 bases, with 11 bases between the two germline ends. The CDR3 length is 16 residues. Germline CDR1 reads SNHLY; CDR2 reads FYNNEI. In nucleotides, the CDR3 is TGTGCCAGCAGTGAGATCGGGGCTTCGAACACCGGGGAGCTGTTTTTT. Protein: CASSEIGASNTGELFF.

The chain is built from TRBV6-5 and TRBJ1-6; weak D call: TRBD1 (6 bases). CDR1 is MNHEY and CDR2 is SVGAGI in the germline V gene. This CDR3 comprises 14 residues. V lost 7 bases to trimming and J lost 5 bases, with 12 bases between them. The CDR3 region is CASNKDSHNSPLHF. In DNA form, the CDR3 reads TGTGCCAGCAACAAGGACAGTCATAATTCACCCCTCCACTTT.

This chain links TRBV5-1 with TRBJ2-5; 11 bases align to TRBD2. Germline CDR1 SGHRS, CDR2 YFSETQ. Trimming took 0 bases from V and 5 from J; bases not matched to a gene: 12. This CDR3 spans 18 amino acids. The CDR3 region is CASSLVGSLAGGMETQYF. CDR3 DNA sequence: TGCGCCAGCAGCTTGGTCGGTTCTCTAGCGGGAGGTATGGAGACCCAGTACTTC.

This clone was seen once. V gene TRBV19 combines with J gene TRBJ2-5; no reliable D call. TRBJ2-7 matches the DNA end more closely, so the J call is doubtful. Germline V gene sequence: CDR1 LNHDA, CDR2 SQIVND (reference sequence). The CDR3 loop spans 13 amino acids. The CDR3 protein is CASSKTISYEQYF. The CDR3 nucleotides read TGTGCCAGTAGTAAGACGATCTCCTACGAGCAGTACTTC.

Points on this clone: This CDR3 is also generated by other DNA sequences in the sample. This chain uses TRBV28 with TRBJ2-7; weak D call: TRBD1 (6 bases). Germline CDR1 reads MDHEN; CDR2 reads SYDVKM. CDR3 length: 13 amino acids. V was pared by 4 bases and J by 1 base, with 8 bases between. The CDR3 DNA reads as TGTGCCAGCAGTTCCGGACAGTCCTACGAGCAGTACTTC. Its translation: CASSSGQSYEQYF.

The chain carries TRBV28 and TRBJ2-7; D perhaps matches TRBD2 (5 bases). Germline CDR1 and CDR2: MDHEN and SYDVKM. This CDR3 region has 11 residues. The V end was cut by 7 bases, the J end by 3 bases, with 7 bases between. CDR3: CASTEGYEQYF. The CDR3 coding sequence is TGTGCCAGCACAGAGGGCTACGAGCAGTACTTC.

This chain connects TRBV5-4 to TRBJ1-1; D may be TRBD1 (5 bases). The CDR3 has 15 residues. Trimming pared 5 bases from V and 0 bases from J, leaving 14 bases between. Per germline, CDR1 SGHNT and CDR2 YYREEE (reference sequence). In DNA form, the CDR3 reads TGTGCCAGCAGGGGTTCCGGGGCCGTGAACACTGAAGCTTTCTTT. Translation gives CASRGSGAVNTEAFF.

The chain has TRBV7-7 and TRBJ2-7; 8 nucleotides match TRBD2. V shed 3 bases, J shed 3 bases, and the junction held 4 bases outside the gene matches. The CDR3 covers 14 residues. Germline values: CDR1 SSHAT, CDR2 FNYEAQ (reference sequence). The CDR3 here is CASSFAGGGYEQYF. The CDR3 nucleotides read TGTGCCAGCAGCTTTGCGGGGGGCGGCTACGAGCAGTACTTC.

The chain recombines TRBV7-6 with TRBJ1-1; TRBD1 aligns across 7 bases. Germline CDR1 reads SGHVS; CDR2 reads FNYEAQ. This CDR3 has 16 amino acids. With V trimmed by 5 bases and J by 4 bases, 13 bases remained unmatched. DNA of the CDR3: TGTGCCAGCAGCCCACTCGGGAAAGGGGGCATCACTGAAGCTTTCTTT. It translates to CASSPLGKGGITEAFF.

CDR3 protein: CASSETGNEQFF. In nucleotides, the CDR3 is TGTGCCAGCAGCGAAACCGGGAATGAGCAGTTCTTC. The gene calls are TRBV5-6 and TRBJ2-1; D not certain. The CDR3 extends over 12 amino acids. Deletions cut 4 bases from V and 7 bases from J, with 9 bases between. Germline V gene sequence: CDR1 SGHDT, CDR2 YYEEEE.

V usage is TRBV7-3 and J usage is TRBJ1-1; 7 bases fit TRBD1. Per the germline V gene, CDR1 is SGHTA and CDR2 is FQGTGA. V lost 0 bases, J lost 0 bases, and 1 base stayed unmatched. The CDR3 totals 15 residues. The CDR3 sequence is CASSLTGQMNTEAFF. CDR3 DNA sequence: TGTGCCAGCAGCTTAACGGGACAGATGAACACTGAAGCTTTCTTT.

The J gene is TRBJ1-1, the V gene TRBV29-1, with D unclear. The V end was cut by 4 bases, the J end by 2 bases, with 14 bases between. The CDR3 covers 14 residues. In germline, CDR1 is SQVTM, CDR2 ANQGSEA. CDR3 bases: TGCAGCGTTGTGGGCCAGCGGCAAAACACTGAAGCTTTCTTT. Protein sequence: CSVVGQRQNTEAFF.

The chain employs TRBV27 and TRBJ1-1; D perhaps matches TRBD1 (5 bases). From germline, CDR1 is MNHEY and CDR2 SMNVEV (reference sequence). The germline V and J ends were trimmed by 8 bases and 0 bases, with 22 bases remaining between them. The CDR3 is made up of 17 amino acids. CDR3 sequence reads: CASGARAGWRVNTEAFF. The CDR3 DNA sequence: TGTGCCAGCGGGGCAAGAGCGGGATGGCGAGTGAACACTGAAGCTTTCTTT.

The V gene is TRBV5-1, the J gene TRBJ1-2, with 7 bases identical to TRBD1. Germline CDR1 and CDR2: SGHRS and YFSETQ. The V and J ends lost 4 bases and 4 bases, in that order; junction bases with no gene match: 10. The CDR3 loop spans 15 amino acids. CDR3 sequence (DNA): TGCGCCAGCAGCCGACGGGAGGACAGGCCCTATGGCTACACCTTC. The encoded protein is CASSRREDRPYGYTF. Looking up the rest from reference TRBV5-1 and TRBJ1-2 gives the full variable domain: KAGVTQTPRYLIKTRGQQVTLSCSPISGHRSVSWYQQTPGQGLQFLFEYFSETQRNKGNFPGRFSGRQFSNSRSEMNVSTLELGDSALYLCASSRREDRPYGYTFGSGTRLTVV.

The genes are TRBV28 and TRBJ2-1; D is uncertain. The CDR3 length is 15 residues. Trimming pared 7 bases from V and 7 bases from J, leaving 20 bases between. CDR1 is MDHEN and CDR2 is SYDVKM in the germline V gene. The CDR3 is CASTTVADGLNEQFF. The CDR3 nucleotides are TGTGCCAGCACCACGGTGGCGGACGGCTTAAATGAGCAGTTCTTC.

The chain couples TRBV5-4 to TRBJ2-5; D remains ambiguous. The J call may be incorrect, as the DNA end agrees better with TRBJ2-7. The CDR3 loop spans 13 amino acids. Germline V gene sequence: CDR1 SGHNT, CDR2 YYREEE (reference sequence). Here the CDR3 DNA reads TGTGCCAGCAGCGTAGGGTCTATCGGCGAGCAGTACTTC. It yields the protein CASSVGSIGEQYF.

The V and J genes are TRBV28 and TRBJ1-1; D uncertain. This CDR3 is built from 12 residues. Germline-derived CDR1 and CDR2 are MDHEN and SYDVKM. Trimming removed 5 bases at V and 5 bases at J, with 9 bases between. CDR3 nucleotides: TGTGCCAGCAGTCTGACCCTGACTGAAGCTTTCTTT. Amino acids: CASSLTLTEAFF. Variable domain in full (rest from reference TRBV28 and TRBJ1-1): DVKVTQSSRYLVKRTGEKVFLECVQDMDHENMFWYRQDPGLGLRLIYFSYDVKMKEKGDIPEGYSVSREKKERFSLILESASTNQTSMYLCASSLTLTEAFFGQGTRLTVV.

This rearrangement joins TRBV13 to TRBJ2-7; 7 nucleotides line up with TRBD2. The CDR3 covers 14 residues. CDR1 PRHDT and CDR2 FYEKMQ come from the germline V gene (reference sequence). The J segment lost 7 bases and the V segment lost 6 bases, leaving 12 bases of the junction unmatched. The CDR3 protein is CASRRGRAWGEQYF. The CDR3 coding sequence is TGTGCCAGCAGACGTGGGAGGGCCTGGGGTGAGCAGTACTTC.